Here is one T cell receptor beta chain with its context. Time point described: pretreatment peripheral blood. Each individual provided 1 to 8 samples (taken pretreatment and on-treatment). The data derive from a study of PD-L1 blockade in urothelial cancer. Background on the study: About 85% of the roughly 30 patients comprised males who had bladder-origin urothelial cancer. Study patients had been treated with 0 to 3 previous chemotherapy regimens. Each blood sample yielded a median of about 150,000 T cells.

Sequenced by immunoSEQ multiplex PCR; TCRdb stores in-frame clones only, minus some. The sample contains 55,000 to 85,000 clones, less than 90% of which appear only once. The CDR3 has 15 residues. CDR1 and CDR2 from the germline V gene are SGHAT and FQNNGV. V lost 1 base and J lost 8; bases outside the gene matches: 3. The source of this sequence is an older woman with urothelial cancer. The chain combines TRBV11-2 with TRBJ1-4, with 11 bases fitting TRBD1. Sequences were derived from PBMCs, sampled around atezolizumab (anti-PD-L1) treatment. CDR3 protein: CASSLGDRGGEKLFF. The CDR3 region has the DNA TGTGCCAGCAGCTTAGGGGACAGGGGGGGAGAAAAACTGTTTTTT.